Each of the 29 T cell receptor beta chains below was sequenced from the same sample in a study of CD8 T cells in ankylosing spondylitis. Study results and limitations: Ankylosing spondylitis blood appeared to carry a characteristic TCR beta motif of several highly homologous variants.

The antigens for these receptors are not known. Via MiXCR, TCRdb re-called the 5' RACE reads, giving one row per CDR3 protein. Seen here are around 480,000 distinct CDR3 sequences, 17% observed once, and the top ten hold approximately 1%. Sequenced material: blood, either unsorted or a sorted T cell fraction (not recorded which). The origin of the receptors is a male donor with ankylosing spondylitis.

A few counts support this clonotype. The chain is built from TRBV6-1 and TRBJ1-4, with a possible D match to TRBD1 (6 bases). Germline V gives CDR1 MNHNS, CDR2 SASEGT. The CDR3 length is 14 residues. Trimming removed 6 bases at V and 5 bases at J, with 13 bases between. The CDR3 nucleotides are TGTGCCAGCAGCTTCAGGGGCGGGAATGAAAAACTGTTTTTT. Amino acids: CASSFRGGNEKLFF.

The J gene is TRBJ1-3, the V gene TRBV18; the match to TRBD1 covers 7 bases. CDR3 length: 15 amino acids. Trimming removed 3 bases from V and 4 bases from J; junction bases left unmatched: 6. Per germline, CDR1 KGHSH and CDR2 LQKENI. This CDR3 reads CASSPKGAAGNTIYF. The CDR3 DNA is TGTGCCAGCTCACCGAAGGGGGCAGCAGGAAACACCATATATTTT.

The chain is built from TRBV28 and TRBJ2-7, with 9 nucleotides matching TRBD2. CDR1 is MDHEN and CDR2 is SYDVKM in the germline V gene. Trimming cost V 2 bases and J 5 bases; bases outside gene matches: 10. The CDR3 contains 16 residues. The DNA for the CDR3 is TGTGCCAGCAGTTTAGATGGAGCGGGGGGAGTGAACGAGCAGTACTTC. Protein: CASSLDGAGGVNEQYF.

In the case of this clonotype: Mismatch with germline at one junction end may stem from a read error. This chain's CDR3 is CASSPRGDSGNTTYF. In DNA form, the CDR3 reads TGTGCCAGCTCACCCCGCGGGGACTCTGGAAACACCACATATTTT. The chain recombines TRBV18 with TRBJ1-3; D might be TRBD1 (5 bases). The length of the CDR3 is 15 residues. Germline V lookup: CDR1 KGHSH, CDR2 LQKENI.

The chain carries TRBV9 and TRBJ2-5, with a weak D call TRBD2 (5 bases). Per germline, CDR1 SGDLS and CDR2 YYNGEE. The CDR3 has 15 amino acids. V dropped 2 bases and J dropped 5 bases, with 16 bases sitting between them. CDR3 DNA sequence: TGTGCCAGCAGCGTCGACCGGGGAATCGGGGAGACCCAGTACTTC. Translation gives CASSVDRGIGETQYF. Together with reference TRBV9 and TRBJ2-5, the CDR3 gives the full variable domain: DSGVTQTPKHLITATGQRVTLRCSPRSGDLSVYWYQQSLDQGLQFLIQYYNGEERAKGNILERFSAQQFPDLHSELNLSSLELGDSALYFCASSVDRGIGETQYFGPGTRLLVL.

This clonotype occurred many times. The chain combines TRBV20-1 with TRBJ1-1, with D unresolved. V lost 2 bases to trimming and J lost 2 bases, with 6 bases between them. This CDR3 has 12 amino acids. CDR1 and CDR2 (germline): DFQATT, SNEGSKA (reference sequence). Written as DNA, the CDR3 is TGCAGTGCTAGAAGGCCTAACACTGAAGCTTTCTTT. Translating gives CSARRPNTEAFF.

The chain carries TRBV9 and TRBJ1-4; D not resolved. Germline loops: CDR1 SGDLS, CDR2 YYNGEE. Trimming took 3 bases from V and 2 from J, leaving 8 bases between them. The CDR3 is 14 residues long. The chain's CDR3 is CASSGGVTNEKLFF. The CDR3 nucleotides are TGTGCCAGCAGCGGCGGGGTCACTAATGAAAAACTGTTTTTT.

The V gene is TRBV30, the J gene TRBJ1-1; possibly TRBD1 for D (5 bases). The germline V and J ends were trimmed by 4 bases and 3 bases, with 12 bases remaining between them. The germline V gene has CDR1 GTSNPN and CDR2 SVGIG (reference sequence). The length of the CDR3 is 13 residues. CDR3 in DNA: TGTGCCTGGAACCTTCAGGGTTACACTGAAGCTTTCTTT. This codes for CAWNLQGYTEAFF. The complete variable domain, with remaining parts taken from reference TRBV30 and TRBJ1-1, reads SQTIHQWPATLVQPVGSPLSLECTVEGTSNPNLYWYRQAAGRGLQLLFYSVGIGQISSEVPQNLSASRPQDRQFILSSKKLLLSDSGFYLCAWNLQGYTEAFFGQGTRLTVV.

The V and J genes are TRBV29-1 and TRBJ2-3, with 7 bases aligning to TRBD2. This CDR3 has 18 residues. V was pared by 6 bases and J by 0 bases, with 18 bases of the junction left unmatched. Germline assignment: CDR1 SQVTM and CDR2 ANQGSEA. The CDR3: CSVPSGLGQRSSTDTQYF. The CDR3 DNA reads as TGCAGCGTCCCTTCTGGACTAGGGCAACGCAGCAGCACAGATACGCAGTATTTT.

This sequence joins TRBV5-1 and TRBJ2-1, with 7 bases matching TRBD1. Trimming at V came to 4 bases and at J to 6 bases, leaving 13 bases not matched to a gene. CDR3 length: 16 residues. The germline V gene encodes CDR1 SGHRS and CDR2 YFSETQ. CDR3 residues: CASSLASRGPINEQFF. The CDR3 region has the DNA TGCGCCAGCAGCCTAGCCTCTAGGGGGCCCATCAATGAGCAGTTCTTC. Using reference TRBV5-1 and TRBJ2-1 for the parts outside the CDR3, the full variable domain is KAGVTQTPRYLIKTRGQQVTLSCSPISGHRSVSWYQQTPGQGLQFLFEYFSETQRNKGNFPGRFSGRQFSNSRSEMNVSTLELGDSALYLCASSLASRGPINEQFFGPGTRLTVL.

A few counts support this clonotype. The chain uses TRBV28 and TRBJ2-3; D is tentatively TRBD1 or TRBD2 (5 bases each). V was clipped by 3 bases and J by 1 base, with 11 bases between them. This CDR3 region has 15 residues. Germline V gene lookup returns CDR1 MDHEN and CDR2 SYDVKM. CDR3 region: CASSFGGVGTDTQYF. The CDR3 region has the DNA TGTGCCAGCAGTTTTGGGGGAGTAGGCACAGATACGCAGTATTTT. The whole variable domain, filled in from reference TRBV28 and TRBJ2-3, reads DVKVTQSSRYLVKRTGEKVFLECVQDMDHENMFWYRQDPGLGLRLIYFSYDVKMKEKGDIPEGYSVSREKKERFSLILESASTNQTSMYLCASSFGGVGTDTQYFGPGTRLTVL.

The rearrangement uses TRBV6-1 and TRBJ1-2; D remains unclear. Germline V lookup: CDR1 MNHNS, CDR2 SASEGT. Trimming stripped 8 bases from V and 2 bases from J, with 15 bases between. This CDR3 comprises 14 residues. The CDR3 DNA sequence: TGTGCCAGCGGGAGTGGATCAGGAAACTATGGCTACACCTTC. Its protein is CASGSGSGNYGYTF.

CDR3 region: CSARGGVRQGHTDTQYF. CDR3 in DNA: TGCAGTGCTAGAGGTGGGGTAAGACAGGGACATACAGATACGCAGTATTTT. The V and J genes are TRBV20-1 and TRBJ2-3; 7 positions agree with TRBD1. V gave up 1 base and J gave up 3 bases; unmatched junction bases: 13. The CDR3 consists of 17 residues. CDR1 DFQATT and CDR2 SNEGSKA come from the germline V gene (reference sequence).

This sequence joins TRBV3-1 and TRBJ2-2; D possibly corresponds to TRBD1 (6 bases). Germline V CDR1 and CDR2: LGHDT, YNNKEL (reference sequence). The V and J ends lost 2 bases and 2 bases respectively, with 18 bases between them. This CDR3 region has 18 residues. This chain's CDR3 is CASSQPTPNRENTGELFF. CDR3 sequence (DNA): TGTGCCAGCAGCCAACCGACCCCCAACAGGGAAAACACCGGGGAGCTGTTTTTT.

This rearrangement joins TRBV20-1 to TRBJ1-2; D gene uncertain. V was shortened by 2 bases and J by 3 bases, with 10 bases between the two germline ends. This CDR3 comprises 13 residues. Germline V gives CDR1 DFQATT, CDR2 SNEGSKA (reference sequence). In DNA, the CDR3 is TGCAGTGCTAGATTACGTGGTGACTATGGCTACACCTTC. Translated: CSARLRGDYGYTF.

The chain joins TRBV15 to TRBJ2-1, with TRBD2 matching 11 bases. Germline CDR1 is LNHNV and CDR2 is YYDKDF (reference sequence). There are 16 residues in the CDR3. V lost 0 bases, J lost 6 bases, and 4 bases stayed unmatched. The CDR3 nucleotides read TGTGCCACCAGCAGAGATTTCACTAGCGGGGGCAATGAGCAGTTCTTC. Translating gives CATSRDFTSGGNEQFF.

The V gene is TRBV6-5, the J gene TRBJ2-7, with 10 bases that match TRBD2. CDR3 length equals 17 residues. J gave up 6 bases and V 3 bases, and 14 bases lay outside the gene matches. The V gene's germline CDR1 is MNHEY and CDR2 SVGAGI. CDR3: CASSYMAPAGGVSEQYF. DNA of the CDR3: TGTGCCAGCAGTTATATGGCTCCAGCGGGAGGGGTAAGCGAGCAGTACTTC.

This clonotype has only a few counts. The gene calls are TRBV5-5 and TRBJ1-4; 11 bases map to TRBD1. CDR3 length: 16 residues. Losses at the gene ends were 0 bases for V and 7 bases for J; bases not matched to a gene: 5. Per germline, CDR1 SGHKS and CDR2 YYEKEE (reference sequence). In nucleotides, the CDR3 is TGTGCCAGCAGCTTGGCCGGGGGGACAGGGGGTGAAAAACTGTTTTTT. This encodes CASSLAGGTGGEKLFF.

This clonotype was seen ten or more times. J is TRBJ2-7 and V is TRBV5-1; perhaps D is TRBD1 or TRBD2 (5 bases each). V lost 4 bases, J lost 3 bases, and 11 bases lay in between. The V gene's germline CDR1 is SGHRS and CDR2 YFSETQ. There are 13 residues in the CDR3. CDR3 region: CASSPEGYYEQYF. The CDR3 DNA reads TGCGCCAGCAGCCCCGAGGGGTACTACGAGCAGTACTTC.

This clonotype was observed at least ten times. The V and J genes are TRBV12-3 or TRBV12-4 and TRBJ2-2; 7 nucleotides agree with TRBD2. V shed 5 bases and J 3 bases; nucleotides not matched to a gene: 6. The CDR3 has 15 residues. The CDR3 coding sequence is TGTGCCAGCAGTCCCGGTGGGGGGGACACCGGGGAGCTGTTTTTT. Residues: CASSPGGGDTGELFF.

J is TRBJ1-1 and V is TRBV5-1, with 7 bases lining up with TRBD1. With V trimmed by 4 bases and J by 3 bases, 9 bases remained unmatched. Germline V gene data show CDR1 as SGHRS and CDR2 as YFSETQ. The CDR3 sequence is 15 residues long. DNA of the CDR3: TGCGCCAGCAGCAGAAGGACAGGTCAGGACACTGAAGCTTTCTTT. Its translation is CASSRRTGQDTEAFF.

This clonotype was counted only a few times. The chain carries TRBV18 and TRBJ2-6; no clear D. V was cut by 2 bases and J by 4 bases, with 9 bases left in between. This CDR3 contains 15 residues. Germline loops: CDR1 KGHSH, CDR2 LQKENI. CDR3: CASSPSSGGANVLTF. CDR3 in DNA: TGTGCCAGCTCACCAAGTTCCGGGGGGGCCAACGTCCTGACTTTC.

This chain joins TRBV5-1 and TRBJ2-4, with TRBD2 as a possible D gene (6 bases). V was pared by 4 bases and J by 13 bases, with 21 bases between. The CDR3 is made up of 14 amino acids. Germline assignment: CDR1 SGHRS and CDR2 YFSETQ. The DNA for the CDR3 is TGCGCCAGCAGCCCCGGGGGTTTGGAAGTTTCCCAGTACTTC. Encoded protein: CASSPGGLEVSQYF.

Many counts were recorded for this clonotype. The genes are TRBV12-3 or TRBV12-4 and TRBJ1-5; 7 nucleotides agree with TRBD1. The CDR3 is 17 residues long. V lost 5 bases to trimming and J lost 3 bases; unmatched junction nucleotides: 13. In DNA, the CDR3 is TGTGCCAGCAGTCCCAGCTCGCCGGGGACAGACAATCAGCCCCAGCATTTT. The encoded protein is CASSPSSPGTDNQPQHF.

This clonotype showed up just once. A read error is likely, as this CDR3 ends without the conserved phenylalanine or tryptophan. V usage is TRBV20-1 and J usage is TRBJ1-2; possible D gene TRBD1, 6 bases. The CDR3 loop spans 14 amino acids. The V end lost 2 bases, the J end lost 0 bases, and 10 bases lay between the germline ends. Germline V gives CDR1 DFQATT, CDR2 SNEGSKA (reference sequence). This chain's CDR3 is CSARRTETNYGYTY. The CDR3 DNA reads as TGCAGTGCTAGAAGGACAGAAACTAACTATGGCTACACCTAC.

This chain links TRBV9 with TRBJ2-7; D could derive from TRBD1 or TRBD2 (5 bases each). Between the trimmed V and J ends, which lost 2 bases and 3 bases, there was a span of 12 bases. The CDR3 is 14 residues long. Germline CDR1 reads SGDLS; CDR2 reads YYNGEE. Here the CDR3 DNA reads TGTGCCAGCAGCGTGGGGGAGCTCGGCTACGAGCAGTACTTC. This codes for CASSVGELGYEQYF.

In this sample, this clonotype turned up many times. The chain carries TRBV12-3 or TRBV12-4 and TRBJ2-1, with D possibly TRBD1 on 7 matching bases. The CDR3 has 17 amino acids. With 3 bases removed from V and 11 bases from J, the gap between germline ends came to 26 bases. The CDR3 DNA follows: TGTGCCAGCAGTTTTGATGGGAGTGGCAGGGGGGCGTCAAAGCAGTTCTTC. This gives the protein CASSFDGSGRGASKQFF.

The gene calls are TRBV7-2 and TRBJ2-7; 9 positions agree with TRBD2. Trimming took 5 bases from V and 6 from J; bases not matched to a gene: 11. The CDR3 extends over 15 amino acids. Germline V gene lookup returns CDR1 SGHTA and CDR2 FQGNSA. The CDR3: CASSGSSGNVVEQYF. The CDR3 region has the DNA TGTGCCAGCAGCGGTTCTAGCGGGAATGTTGTCGAGCAGTACTTC.

The chain joins TRBV6-1 to TRBJ1-6; no clear D gene. The CDR3 sequence is 14 residues long. Trimming removed 5 bases from V and 11 bases from J, with 16 bases in between. CDR1 MNHNS and CDR2 SASEGT come from the germline V gene. As DNA, the CDR3 is TGTGCCAGCAGTCCCGACCTAAACAAAGCACCCCTCCACTTT. It codes for CASSPDLNKAPLHF.